Listed below are T cell receptor beta chains from one sample, sequenced in a study of cytotoxic CD8 clonotypes in ibrutinib-treated CLL. Sequenced by immunoSEQ multiplex PCR; TCRdb stores in-frame clones only, minus some. The data show about 58,000 clones, about three quarters seen once. Sequences were derived from PBMCs, sampled after 12 months of ibrutinib treatment. Receptor source: a human donor with chronic lymphocytic leukemia. Both conserved end residues are part of each CDR3.

j_call,v_call,cdr3_aa
TRBJ2-2,TRBV19,CASRRVGAGELFF
TRBJ2-3,TRBV4-3,CASSQDGLGLGGADTQYF
TRBJ1-1,TRBV9,CASSGGTKMNTEAFF
TRBJ2-7,TRBV15,CATSSDSGPYEQYF
TRBJ1-5,TRBV19,CGTGNNQPQHF
TRBJ2-7,TRBV30,CAWSPPLAGGPYEQYF
TRBJ1-5,TRBV28,CASSSFLGSNQPQHF
TRBJ2-1,TRBV4-2,CASSPGAGVSNEQFF
TRBJ2-3,TRBV7-2,CASSGVGTSGSSTQYF
TRBJ2-5,TRBV7-8,CASSFFSGRQETQYF
TRBJ2-7,TRBV5-4,CASSLAGPSYEQYF
TRBJ2-2,TRBV9,CASSVASANTGELFF
TRBJ2-3,TRBV27,CASRNTGRTDTQYF
TRBJ2-7,TRBV29-1,CSVEAGVLGEQYF
TRBJ2-7,TRBV5-1,CASSQPPGGGEQYF
TRBJ2-4,TRBV28,CASRFAGPNIQYF
TRBJ1-5,TRBV19,CASSILEGLGNQPQHF
TRBJ1-2,TRBV9,CASSSPLSPITF
TRBJ2-3,TRBV5-1,CASTTGQGTDTQYF
TRBJ2-7,TRBV9,CASSGGTSFEQYF
TRBJ2-3,TRBV7-3,CASSINRLADTQYF
TRBJ2-6,TRBV29-1,CSARTGGANVLTF
TRBJ2-7,TRBV5-5,CASSFRSGGDEQYF
TRBJ2-2,TRBV6-6,CASESRGAGELFF
TRBJ1-5,TRBV7-2,CASSLAPGNQPQHF